One and the same sample provided the 21 T cell receptor beta chains below, sequenced in a study of cytomegalovirus exposure and HLA in healthy donors. Primers included in the PCR were 60 Vbeta and 13 Jbeta primers. Clones were sequenced by immunoSEQ multiplex PCR, and TCRdb holds only the in-frame ones, with some missing. The sample includes some 160,000 clones, roughly 80% of them seen just once. Sequenced input: PBMCs. These receptors were obtained from a male donor in good health and CMV-seropositive.

This clone was found a few times. The chain employs TRBV9 and TRBJ2-4, with 8 bases matching TRBD1. The CDR3 covers 15 residues. Unmatched junction bases numbered 8, after V lost 0 bases and J lost 9 bases. CDR1 is SGDLS, CDR2 YYNGEE, per germline. The chain's CDR3 is CASSVAGQGSGIQYF. The CDR3 nucleotides are TGTGCCAGCAGCGTAGCCGGACAGGGTTCGGGCATTCAGTACTTC.

This clone has a single count. This sequence joins TRBV7-2 and TRBJ2-7, with TRBD2 as a possible D gene (7 bases). The V end lost 6 bases, the J end lost 0 bases, and 15 bases lay between the germline ends. From germline, CDR1 is SGHTA and CDR2 FQGNSA. The CDR3 extends over 15 amino acids. The CDR3 sequence: CASSSGGGNSYEQYF. DNA of the CDR3: TGTGCCAGCAGTTCGGGGGGCGGGAACTCCTACGAGCAGTACTTC.

The CDR3 spells CASSIDGTGLNQPQHF. The CDR3 DNA reads TGTGCCAGTAGTATAGATGGTACAGGCCTCAATCAGCCCCAGCATTTT. This chain joins TRBV19 and TRBJ1-5; weak D call: TRBD1 (5 bases). The CDR3 consists of 16 residues. V was clipped by 0 bases and J by 3 bases, with 12 bases between them. Germline lookup yields CDR1 LNHDA and CDR2 SQIVND (reference sequence).

This clone has just a few counts. This chain connects TRBV19 to TRBJ1-1; weak D call: TRBD1 (5 bases). This CDR3 is 13 amino acids long. Germline CDR1 is LNHDA and CDR2 is SQIVND (reference sequence). The V end lost 5 bases, the J end lost 2 bases, and 9 bases lay between the germline ends. The CDR3 bases are TGTGCCAGTAGTCAGACAGCCAACACTGAAGCTTTCTTT. As protein: CASSQTANTEAFF.

The rearrangement uses TRBV5-1 and TRBJ2-2; TRBD1 aligns across 8 bases. Germline V gene data show CDR1 as SGHRS and CDR2 as YFSETQ. The CDR3 is made up of 14 amino acids. The V and J ends lost 4 bases and 4 bases, in that order; junction bases with no gene match: 3. The CDR3 here is CASSQQGVTGELFF. The CDR3 DNA reads as TGCGCCAGCAGCCAACAGGGGGTCACCGGGGAGCTGTTTTTT.

The DNA for the CDR3 is TGTGCCAGCAGTTCCTCTTACGGGGCTAACTATGGCTACACCTTC. Amino acids: CASSSSYGANYGYTF. This sequence joins TRBV6-5 and TRBJ1-2; D not certain. Germline assignment: CDR1 MNHEY and CDR2 SVGAGI. This CDR3 contains 15 residues. The ends were cut back, 4 bases at V and 0 bases at J, with 12 bases in the middle.

The chain recombines TRBV28 with TRBJ1-2, with 8 bases lining up with TRBD1. Germline CDR1 is MDHEN and CDR2 is SYDVKM. The V gene end was trimmed by 4 bases and the J gene end by 5 bases; junction bases not matched to a gene: 3. CDR3 length equals 13 residues. The CDR3 bases are TGTGCCAGCAGTTGGGACAGGTTATATGGCTACACCTTC. It codes for CASSWDRLYGYTF.

The chain combines TRBV4-3 with TRBJ2-2; 7 nucleotides agree with TRBD1. The CDR3 is made up of 17 amino acids. V was pared by 3 bases and J by 0 bases, with 7 bases of the junction left unmatched. From germline, CDR1 is LGHNA and CDR2 YSLEER. The DNA for the CDR3 is TGCGCCAGCAGCCAGGGGTCCGGGACAGCGAACACCGGGGAGCTGTTTTTT. Residues: CASSQGSGTANTGELFF.

The chain combines TRBV18 with TRBJ2-3; D not resolved. The CDR3 totals 15 residues. V shed 6 bases and J shed 8 bases, with 21 bases lying between them. CDR1 is KGHSH, CDR2 LQKENI, per germline. The CDR3: CASSPLTLDPGTQYF. DNA for the CDR3: TGTGCCAGCTCGCCTTTAACGCTAGATCCCGGTACGCAGTATTTT.

There are a few counts of this clone. The rearrangement joins TRBV6-1 to TRBJ1-5; weak D call: TRBD1 (5 bases). The CDR3 length is 14 residues. Between the trimmed V and J ends, which lost 4 bases and 5 bases, there was a span of 12 bases. Germline lookup yields CDR1 MNHNS and CDR2 SASEGT. The CDR3: CASSAGGGHQPQHF. CDR3 coding DNA: TGTGCCAGCAGTGCGGGGGGGGGACATCAGCCCCAGCATTTT.

The chain couples TRBV6-1 to TRBJ1-2, with D possibly being TRBD1 (5 bases). Trimming cost V 6 bases and J 5 bases, with 16 bases left between them. Germline CDR1 MNHNS, CDR2 SASEGT. CDR3 length: 14 amino acids. This chain's CDR3 is CASSPAGGMYGYTF. For the CDR3, the DNA is TGTGCCAGCAGCCCTGCGGGGGGTATGTATGGCTACACCTTC.

The V gene is TRBV4-1, the J gene TRBJ2-2, with 7 bases aligning to TRBD1. There are 15 residues in the CDR3. Germline values: CDR1 MGHRA, CDR2 YSYEKL. V lost 3 bases to trimming and J lost 1 base; unmatched junction nucleotides: 2. The CDR3 DNA follows: TGCGCCAGCAGCCATAGGACAGGGAACACCGGGGAGCTGTTTTTT. It is translated as CASSHRTGNTGELFF.

V gene TRBV18 combines with J gene TRBJ1-1, with TRBD1 as a possible D gene (5 bases). Per germline, CDR1 KGHSH and CDR2 LQKENI. CDR3 length equals 13 residues. Trimming took off 5 bases at V and 0 bases at J, with 7 bases between the two ends. The CDR3 spells CASSTGLNTEAFF. In DNA form, the CDR3 reads TGTGCCAGCTCAACAGGACTGAACACTGAAGCTTTCTTT.

This chain links TRBV27 with TRBJ2-1; D possibly corresponds to TRBD2 (6 bases). The CDR3 length is 13 residues. CDR1 and CDR2 (germline): MNHEY, SMNVEV (reference sequence). V lost 0 bases and J lost 10, with 10 bases in between. The CDR3, as DNA: TGTGCCAGCAGTTTATCAAGCGGAGGGGAGCAGTTCTTC. Residues: CASSLSSGGEQFF.

This clone has just one count. V gene TRBV9 combines with J gene TRBJ1-1, with 7 bases that match TRBD1. Germline assignment: CDR1 SGDLS and CDR2 YYNGEE. The CDR3 runs 15 residues. V was pared by 4 bases and J by 2 bases, with 8 bases of the junction left unmatched. The CDR3 is CASSILQGPNTEAFF. CDR3 coding DNA: TGTGCCAGCAGCATTCTACAGGGGCCCAACACTGAAGCTTTCTTT.

This chain links TRBV27 with TRBJ2-1; 10 bases map to TRBD1. Germline assignment: CDR1 MNHEY and CDR2 SMNVEV (reference sequence). Trimming removed 11 bases from V and 7 bases from J; junction bases left unmatched: 8. There are 13 residues in the CDR3. The CDR3 nucleotides read TGTGCCGTCCGACAGGGGGCATCGAATGAGCAGTTCTTC. Residues: CAVRQGASNEQFF.

The CDR3 region is CASSYSSFEKLFF. For the CDR3, the DNA is TGTGCCAGCAGTTACTCGTCGTTTGAAAAACTGTTTTTT. The rearrangement joins TRBV6-5 to TRBJ1-4, with D hard to call. Trimming shortened V by 0 bases and J by 7 bases, and 6 bases separated the two germline ends. Germline lookup yields CDR1 MNHEY and CDR2 SVGAGI. The CDR3 is 13 amino acids.

The J gene is TRBJ2-5, the V gene TRBV7-9, with D possibly being TRBD2 (6 bases). The CDR3 length is 14 residues. Trimming removed 2 bases from V and 5 bases from J, with 12 bases in between. The germline CDR1 and CDR2 sequences are SEHNR and FQNEAQ (reference sequence). CDR3 amino acids: CASSLSASVETQYF. The CDR3 DNA follows: TGTGCCAGCAGCTTATCAGCTAGCGTCGAGACCCAGTACTTC.

This clone was detected a few times. Different DNA sequences within this sample yield the same CDR3. DNA for the CDR3: TGTGCCAGCAGTTACTCCCGGACAGGGGGCGGATATGGCTACACCTTC. Its protein is CASSYSRTGGGYGYTF. This chain links TRBV6-5 with TRBJ1-2, with 11 bases aligning to TRBD1. The CDR3 runs to 16 residues. V shed 0 bases, J shed 5 bases, and the junction held 5 bases outside the gene matches. CDR1 MNHEY and CDR2 SVGAGI come from the germline V gene.

This clone was picked up one time. V is TRBV11-2 and J is TRBJ2-1; TRBD1 might be the D (6 bases). From germline, CDR1 is SGHAT and CDR2 FQNNGV. CDR3 length: 13 residues. V was shortened by 1 base and J by 7 bases, with 8 bases between the two germline ends. The CDR3 DNA reads TGTGCCAGCAGCTTAGGACAGGAGAATGAGCAGTTCTTC. It is translated as CASSLGQENEQFF.

The chain recombines TRBV7-2 with TRBJ2-1, with TRBD2 matching over 7 bases. The V gene end was trimmed by 2 bases and the J gene end by 4 bases; junction bases not matched to a gene: 8. The germline V gene has CDR1 SGHTA and CDR2 FQGNSA. The CDR3 contains 16 residues. The CDR3 nucleotides read TGTGCCAGCAGCTTATTAGCGGGCTGGGATTACAATGAGCAGTTCTTC. It yields the protein CASSLLAGWDYNEQFF.